This T cell receptor beta chain emerged from a study of blood T cell repertoires in COVID-19. The table came from immunoSEQ multiplex PCR; TCRdb's copy has only in-frame clones and leaves some out. The sample carries 150,000 to 200,000 clones, approximately 80% recorded once. What was sequenced was PBMCs or T cells enriched from blood (not recorded which). The TCR sequence derives from a man in his forties who had recovered from COVID-19.

In nucleotides, the CDR3 is TGTGCCAGCAGCGACGGGGCTAACTATGGCTACACCTTC. It yields the protein CASSDGANYGYTF. The chain recombines TRBV5-8 with TRBJ1-2; D is uncertain. The CDR3 consists of 13 residues. Between the trimmed V and J ends, which lost 4 bases and 0 bases, there was a span of 7 bases. CDR1 is SGHTS and CDR2 is YDEGEE in the germline V gene.